The source of this T cell receptor (beta chain) is a study of blood T cells in healthy people across ages (dated by TCRdb to between 2014 and 2017). With respect to the entire study: In model experiments, roughly one uniquely barcoded TCR beta cDNA molecule per two T cells was captured by template switching. The study measured age-related changes in TCR beta repertoire diversity using deep sequencing normalized with unique cDNA molecular identifiers. Four age groups were formed from the donors: young (average approximately 15 years), middle-aged (approximately 40), aged (about 62) and long-lived (around 82). Donors of different ages were randomly distributed across sequencing lanes to avoid experimental bias. For two donors (one aged 18 to 29 and one aged 80 or older), the study analyzed two additional independent replicas of 1 million unique cDNA reads from the same blood draw.

CDR1 is given as SEHNR and CDR2 as FQNEAQ, both from the germline V gene (reference sequence). The CDR3 runs 14 amino acids, cysteine and phenylalanine included. The read is trimmed to its CDR3 DNA, 42 bases read in frame from base 1. V loses 5 bases, J loses 3 bases, and the germline ends lie 12 bases apart. This clonotype was found a few times. The antigen it recognizes is unknown. Base-call qualities are not available, and no considerably larger clone is one nucleotide away. Broad study findings and their caveats: The long-lived group showed more naive CD4+ T cells, fewer expanded clones and increased TCR diversity than the aged group, suggesting age selection. Observed TCR beta diversity per million T cells fell roughly linearly with age, and a significant reduction was already apparent by age around 44. Because profiling used bulk unsorted PBMCs, naive and antigen-experienced compartments could not be compared conclusively. Estimates of total diversity based on one million sequenced T cells were regarded as lower bounds and as underestimates. A strong correlation was found between observed TCR beta diversity and the percentage of naive T cells measured by flow cytometry. Because donor CMV infection status was unknown, age-related changes in expanded clonotypes were potentially confounded.

Donors were 39 systemically healthy Caucasian individuals from Russia aged roughly 6 to 90 years. Roughly 9.5 milliliters of peripheral blood were drawn from each donor into EDTA-treated Vacutainer tubes. Ficoll-Paque density-gradient centrifugation was used to isolate PBMCs, with at least 6.5 million per sample. Trizol reagent was used to extract total RNA from PBMCs, with at least 5.5 micrograms per sample. Naive CD45RAhigh/CD27high T cell percentages were measured by flow cytometry on a PBMC aliquot from every donor. The receptor library was made with 5' RACE. Sequencing was carried out with an Illumina HiSeq 2500. A second roughly 7 to 11 cycle PCR used a sample-barcoded 5' primer and a J-beta primer mix. Each TCR beta cDNA molecule received a unique molecular identifier from a template-switch 5' adaptor carrying 12 random nucleotides. Each sample yielded at least 2.5 million CDR3-containing paired-end reads. First-strand cDNA was synthesized from all RNA with the Mint cDNA synthesis kit, primed by a TRBC-specific oligonucleotide. Following uracil-DNA glycosylase treatment, all cDNA underwent a first 18-cycle PCR with the universal primers M1SS and BC2_uni_R. The study's own analysis went as follows. For normalization, 1 million high-quality reads, each with a distinct molecular identifier, were randomly selected from each sample. Reads sharing molecular identifiers were discarded rather than binned into consensus sequences. CDR3 identification, clonotype clustering and error correction used MiTCR with a Q25 quality threshold and the strictest error-elimination algorithm. A nonparametric unseen species model using Euler transformation provided a lower-bound estimate of total TCR beta diversity. Using fastp trimming at Q25 and MiXCR clonotype assembly, TCRdb reanalyzed the public sequencing data and kept in-frame beta chains. Identical CDR3 proteins give one entry, which carries the most common genes and DNA. The V and J calls and clone size are TCRdb's, not the authors'. In this sample the table shows almost 800,000 distinct CDR3 sequences, 55% to 75% of which occur a single time. In total, the top ten clones hold 20% to 25% of the sample.

The chain employs TRBV7-9 and TRBJ2-3; the D gene cannot be resolved reliably. This sequence originates from a man aged 25 to 40 in good health. The sample consisted of blood. The sequence in DNA is TGTGCCAGCAGCCTGACCACCCAGACAGATACGCAGTATTTT. The resulting protein is CASSLTTQTDTQYF.